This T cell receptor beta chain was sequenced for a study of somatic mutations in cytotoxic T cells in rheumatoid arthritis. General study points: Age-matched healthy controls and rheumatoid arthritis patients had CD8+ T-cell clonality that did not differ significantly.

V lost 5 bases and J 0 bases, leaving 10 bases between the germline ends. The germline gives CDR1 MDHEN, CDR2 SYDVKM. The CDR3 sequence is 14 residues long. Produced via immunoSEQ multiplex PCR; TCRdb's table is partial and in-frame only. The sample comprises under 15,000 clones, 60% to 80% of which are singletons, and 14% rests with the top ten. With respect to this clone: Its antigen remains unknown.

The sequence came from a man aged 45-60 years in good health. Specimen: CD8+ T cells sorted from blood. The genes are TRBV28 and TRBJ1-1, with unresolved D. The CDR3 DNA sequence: TGTGCCAGCAGTCTGCCGGGGATGAACACTGAAGCTTTCTTT. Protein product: CASSLPGMNTEAFF.